The 10 T cell receptor beta chains below all came from one sample that was sequenced in a study of blood T cell repertoires in COVID-19 (dated by TCRdb to 2020 to 2022). The library was built by means of the immunoSEQ multiplex PCR assay. The clones in this table, taken by TCRdb from immuneACCESS, are in-frame only. Not every clone is retained; where verified, under half of the shortfall comes from an unresolved V gene, and the cause of the rest is unknown. This sample comprises roughly 91,000 clones, roughly 84% of them detected only once. The ten largest make up approximately 2% of the sample. Sequenced material: peripheral blood. The receptor set was obtained from a man in his 70s with active or convalescent COVID-19.

CDR3 protein: CASRQTGTYVGYTF. The CDR3 DNA follows: TGTGCCAGCAGGCAGACCGGGACATACGTTGGCTACACCTTC. The rearrangement joins TRBV28 to TRBJ1-2; a possible D gene is TRBD1 (6 bases). The CDR3 is made up of 14 amino acids. Germline V gene lookup returns CDR1 MDHEN and CDR2 SYDVKM. V was cut by 6 bases and J by 7 bases, with 18 bases left in between.

J is TRBJ1-2 and V is TRBV28; D gene uncertain. The CDR3 has 13 amino acids. The germline V and J ends were trimmed by 5 bases and 4 bases, with 11 bases remaining between them. Per germline, CDR1 MDHEN and CDR2 SYDVKM. The CDR3, as DNA: TGTGCCAGCAGTCCCCCCGACATCTATGGCTACACCTTC. This codes for CASSPPDIYGYTF.

The chain joins TRBV3-1 (or the pseudogene TRBV3-2) to TRBJ1-1; 7 bases fit TRBD1. The CDR3 is made up of 15 amino acids. V was clipped by 4 bases and J by 0 bases; unmatched bases: 5. From germline, CDR1 is LGHDT and CDR2 YNNKEL (reference sequence). CDR3 DNA sequence: TGTGCCAGCAGCCCCCAAGGGGGCCTGAACACTGAAGCTTTCTTT. Translation: CASSPQGGLNTEAFF.

V usage is TRBV5-1 and J usage is TRBJ1-1; D uncertain. The CDR3 runs to 15 residues. Trimming took 3 bases from V and 4 from J, leaving 16 bases between them. Germline CDR1 SGHRS, CDR2 YFSETQ. The CDR3 nucleotides are TGCGCCAGCAGCTCCGGTGGGGTGAGGGCCACTGAAGCTTTCTTT. It specifies CASSSGGVRATEAFF.

Worth noting for this clone: At one of its ends the junction is not consistent with the germline gene, which may arise from a read error. The chain recombines TRBV7-2 with TRBJ2-1; 8 nucleotides align to TRBD1. This CDR3 has 15 amino acids. The germline V gene has CDR1 SGHTA and CDR2 FQGNSA. In DNA form, the CDR3 reads TGTGCCAGCAGCTCCACCCGGGACAGGTACACTGAGCAGTTCTTC. Amino acids: CASSSTRDRYTEQFF.

J is TRBJ2-7 and V is TRBV29-1; 8 positions match TRBD1. The J segment lost 7 bases and the V segment lost 4 bases, leaving 9 bases of the junction unmatched. CDR3 length: 13 amino acids. Germline CDR1 and CDR2: SQVTM and ANQGSEA. The CDR3 region is CSVAQGAFLEQYF. The CDR3 region has the DNA TGCAGCGTTGCTCAGGGGGCTTTTCTGGAGCAGTACTTC.

The rearrangement uses TRBV7-9 and TRBJ1-1; 7 nucleotides line up with TRBD1. The CDR3 runs 14 residues. From germline, CDR1 is SEHNR and CDR2 FQNEAQ (reference sequence). The V gene end was trimmed by 5 bases and the J gene end by 5 bases; junction bases not matched to a gene: 8. The CDR3 nucleotides read TGTGCCAGCAGCGCCACAGGGGTTGGTACTGAAGCTTTCTTT. It codes for CASSATGVGTEAFF.

This clone was seen a single time. This chain's CDR3 is CASSPEGRGSYEQYF. CDR3 coding DNA: TGTGCCAGCAGCCCCGAGGGGCGGGGCTCCTACGAGCAGTACTTC. The V gene is TRBV5-4, the J gene TRBJ2-7; a possible D gene is TRBD2 (6 bases). The germline V and J ends were trimmed by 4 bases and 0 bases, with 14 bases remaining between them. Germline CDR1 SGHNT, CDR2 YYREEE (reference sequence). The CDR3 spans 15 residues.

The CDR3 reads CASRLSVGGPQHF. In DNA form, the CDR3 reads TGTGCCAGCAGGTTGTCCGTGGGGGGGCCCCAGCATTTT. J is TRBJ1-5 and V is TRBV28; possible D gene TRBD1, 5 bases. This CDR3 is 13 amino acids long. Germline V gene lookup returns CDR1 MDHEN and CDR2 SYDVKM. Trimming removed 6 bases from V and 9 bases from J, with 15 bases in between.

J is TRBJ2-6 and V is TRBV18; TRBD1 agrees at 11 bases. This CDR3 has 17 amino acids. The germline V gene encodes CDR1 KGHSH and CDR2 LQKENI. V lost 1 base, J lost 3 bases, and 2 bases stayed unmatched. DNA of the CDR3: TGTGCCAGCTCACCACGGACAGGGGGCAATGGGGCCAACGTCCTGACTTTC. Its translation: CASSPRTGGNGANVLTF.